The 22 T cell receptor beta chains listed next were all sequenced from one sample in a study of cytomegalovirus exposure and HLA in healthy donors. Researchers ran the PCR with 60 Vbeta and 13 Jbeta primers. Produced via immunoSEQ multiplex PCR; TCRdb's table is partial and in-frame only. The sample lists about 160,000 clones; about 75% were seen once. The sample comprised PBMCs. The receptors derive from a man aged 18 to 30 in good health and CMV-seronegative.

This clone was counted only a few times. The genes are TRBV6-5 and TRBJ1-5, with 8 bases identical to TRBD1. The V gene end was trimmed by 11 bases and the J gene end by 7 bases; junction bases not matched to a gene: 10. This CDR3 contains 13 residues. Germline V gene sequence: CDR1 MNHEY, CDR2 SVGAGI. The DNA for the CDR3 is TGTGCCTCCGGACAGGGTTTGGGGCAGCCCCAGCATTTT. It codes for CASGQGLGQPQHF.

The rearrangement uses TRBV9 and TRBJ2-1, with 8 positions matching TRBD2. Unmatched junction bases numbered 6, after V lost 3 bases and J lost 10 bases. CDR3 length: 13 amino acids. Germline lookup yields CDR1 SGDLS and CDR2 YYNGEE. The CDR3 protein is CASSGLAKVEQFF. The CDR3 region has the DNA TGTGCCAGCAGCGGACTAGCGAAGGTAGAGCAGTTCTTC.

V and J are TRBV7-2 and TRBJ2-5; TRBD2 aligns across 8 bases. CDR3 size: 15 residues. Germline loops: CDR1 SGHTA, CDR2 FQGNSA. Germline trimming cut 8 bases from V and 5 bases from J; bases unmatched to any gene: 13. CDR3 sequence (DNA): TGTGCCAGCTTTCGGGGGGGAGGTCCGGGGGAGACCCAGTACTTC. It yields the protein CASFRGGGPGETQYF.

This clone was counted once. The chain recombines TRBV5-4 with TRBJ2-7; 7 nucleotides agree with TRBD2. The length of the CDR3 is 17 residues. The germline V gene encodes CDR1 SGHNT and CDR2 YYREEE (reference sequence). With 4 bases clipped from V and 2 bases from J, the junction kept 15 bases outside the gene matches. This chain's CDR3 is CASSPQPDPGGAYEQYF. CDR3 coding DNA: TGTGCCAGCAGCCCCCAACCTGATCCGGGAGGAGCCTACGAGCAGTACTTC.

The CDR3: CASSYRGYGYTF. The CDR3 region has the DNA TGTGCCAGCAGTTACAGAGGCTATGGCTACACCTTC. This chain joins TRBV6-5 and TRBJ1-2; D not certain. The CDR3 contains 12 residues. Per germline, CDR1 MNHEY and CDR2 SVGAGI. V was clipped by 2 bases and J by 4 bases, with 5 bases between them.

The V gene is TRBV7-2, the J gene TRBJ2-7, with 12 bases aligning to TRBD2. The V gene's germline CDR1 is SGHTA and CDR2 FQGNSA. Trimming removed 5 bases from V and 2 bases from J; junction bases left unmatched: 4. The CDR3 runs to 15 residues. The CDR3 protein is CASSPRLAGAYEQYF. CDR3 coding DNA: TGTGCCAGCAGCCCCCGACTAGCGGGAGCCTACGAGCAGTACTTC.

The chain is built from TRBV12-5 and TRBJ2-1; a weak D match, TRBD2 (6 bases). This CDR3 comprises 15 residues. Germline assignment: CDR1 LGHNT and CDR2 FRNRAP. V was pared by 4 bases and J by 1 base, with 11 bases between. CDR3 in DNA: TGTGCTAGTGGTTCAAATAGCGGATCCTACAATGAGCAGTTCTTC. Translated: CASGSNSGSYNEQFF.

CDR3 DNA: TGTGCCAGCAGCCGTTTTAGACAGGTACAAGAGACCCAGTACTTC. Translation gives CASSRFRQVQETQYF. This chain links TRBV28 with TRBJ2-5; D possibly corresponds to TRBD1 (6 bases). Trimming left V 6 bases short and J 2 bases short, with 16 bases between. CDR1 and CDR2 from the germline V gene are MDHEN and SYDVKM. The length of the CDR3 is 15 residues. Together with reference TRBV28 and TRBJ2-5, the CDR3 gives the full variable domain: DVKVTQSSRYLVKRTGEKVFLECVQDMDHENMFWYRQDPGLGLRLIYFSYDVKMKEKGDIPEGYSVSREKKERFSLILESASTNQTSMYLCASSRFRQVQETQYFGPGTRLLVL.

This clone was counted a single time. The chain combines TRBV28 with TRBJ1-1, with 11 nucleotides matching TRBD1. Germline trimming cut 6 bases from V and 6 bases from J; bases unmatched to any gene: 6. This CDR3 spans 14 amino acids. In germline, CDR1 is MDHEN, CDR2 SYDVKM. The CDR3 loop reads CASSPGQGAAEAFF. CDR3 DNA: TGTGCCAGCAGCCCCGGACAGGGGGCCGCTGAAGCTTTCTTT. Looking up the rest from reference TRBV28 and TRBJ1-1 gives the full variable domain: DVKVTQSSRYLVKRTGEKVFLECVQDMDHENMFWYRQDPGLGLRLIYFSYDVKMKEKGDIPEGYSVSREKKERFSLILESASTNQTSMYLCASSPGQGAAEAFFGQGTRLTVV.

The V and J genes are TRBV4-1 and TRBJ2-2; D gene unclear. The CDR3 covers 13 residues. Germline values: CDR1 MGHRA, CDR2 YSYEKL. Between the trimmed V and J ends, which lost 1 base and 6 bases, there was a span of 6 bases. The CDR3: CASSQVEAGELFF. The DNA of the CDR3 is TGCGCCAGCAGCCAAGTAGAAGCCGGGGAGCTGTTTTTT.

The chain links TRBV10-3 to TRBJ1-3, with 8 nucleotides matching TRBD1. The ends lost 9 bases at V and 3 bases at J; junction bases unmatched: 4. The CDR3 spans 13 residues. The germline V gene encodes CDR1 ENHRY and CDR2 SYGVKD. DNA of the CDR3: TGTGCCATAGACAGGGGAAATGGAAACACCATATATTTT. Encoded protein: CAIDRGNGNTIYF.

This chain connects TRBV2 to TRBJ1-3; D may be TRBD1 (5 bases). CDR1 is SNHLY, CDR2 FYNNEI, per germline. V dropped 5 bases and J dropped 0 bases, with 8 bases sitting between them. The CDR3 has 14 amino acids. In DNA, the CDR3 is TGTGCCAGCAGTCCAGGGTACTCTGGAAACACCATATATTTT. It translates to CASSPGYSGNTIYF.

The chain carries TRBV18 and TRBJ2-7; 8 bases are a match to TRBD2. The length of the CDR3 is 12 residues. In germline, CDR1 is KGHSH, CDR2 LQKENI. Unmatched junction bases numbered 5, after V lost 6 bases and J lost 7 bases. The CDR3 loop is CASSRGGTEQYF. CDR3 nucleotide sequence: TGTGCCAGCTCCCGGGGGGGAACGGAGCAGTACTTC.

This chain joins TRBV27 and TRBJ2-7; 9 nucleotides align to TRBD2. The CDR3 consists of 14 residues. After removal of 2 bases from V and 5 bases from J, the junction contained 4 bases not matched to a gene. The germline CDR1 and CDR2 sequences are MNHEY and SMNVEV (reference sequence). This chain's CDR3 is CASSLGLAGDEQYF. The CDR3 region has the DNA TGTGCCAGCAGTTTAGGGTTAGCGGGAGACGAGCAGTACTTC.

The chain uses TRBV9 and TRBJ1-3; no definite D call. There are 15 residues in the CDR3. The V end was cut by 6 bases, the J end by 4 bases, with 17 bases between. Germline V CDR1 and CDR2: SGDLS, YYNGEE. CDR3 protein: CASTPSGLAGNTIYF. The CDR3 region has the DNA TGTGCCAGCACCCCCAGTGGGCTTGCCGGAAACACCATATATTTT.

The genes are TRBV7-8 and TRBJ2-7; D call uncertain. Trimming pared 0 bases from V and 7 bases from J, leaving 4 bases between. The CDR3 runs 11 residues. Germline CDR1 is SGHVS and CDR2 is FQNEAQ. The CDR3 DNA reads TGTGCCAGCAGCTTAGCGAGGGAGCAGTACTTC. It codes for CASSLAREQYF.

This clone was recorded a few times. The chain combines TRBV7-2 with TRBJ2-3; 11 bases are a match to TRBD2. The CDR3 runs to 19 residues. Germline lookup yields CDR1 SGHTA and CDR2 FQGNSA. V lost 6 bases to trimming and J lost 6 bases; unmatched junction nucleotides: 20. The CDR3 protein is CASSPSQVAVAGGWDTQYF. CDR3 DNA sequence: TGTGCCAGCAGTCCAAGCCAAGTAGCGGTAGCGGGAGGGTGGGATACGCAGTATTTT. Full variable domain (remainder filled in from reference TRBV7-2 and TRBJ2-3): GAGVSQSPSNKVTEKGKDVELRCDPISGHTALYWYRQSLGQGLEFLIYFQGNSAPDKSGLPSDRFSAERTGGSVSTLTIQRTQQEDSAVYLCASSPSQVAVAGGWDTQYFGPGTRLTVL.

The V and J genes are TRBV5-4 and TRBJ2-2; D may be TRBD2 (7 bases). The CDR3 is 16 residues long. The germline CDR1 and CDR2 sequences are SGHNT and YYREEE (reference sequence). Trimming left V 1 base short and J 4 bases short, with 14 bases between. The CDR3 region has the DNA TGTGCCAGCAGCTTGTTAGGACTAGGGGGCACCGGGGAGCTGTTTTTT. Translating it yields CASSLLGLGGTGELFF.

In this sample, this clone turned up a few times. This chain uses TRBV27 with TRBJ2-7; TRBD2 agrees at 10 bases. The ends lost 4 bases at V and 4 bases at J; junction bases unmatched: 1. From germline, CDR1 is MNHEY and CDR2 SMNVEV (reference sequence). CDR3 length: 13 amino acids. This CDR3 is CASSSTSGYEQYF. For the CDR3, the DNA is TGTGCCAGCAGTTCGACTAGCGGGTACGAGCAGTACTTC.

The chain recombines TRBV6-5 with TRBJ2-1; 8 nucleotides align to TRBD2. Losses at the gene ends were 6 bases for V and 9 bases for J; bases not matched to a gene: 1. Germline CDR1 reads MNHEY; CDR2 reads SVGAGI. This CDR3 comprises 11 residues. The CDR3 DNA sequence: TGTGCCAGCAGAGCGGGAGCTGAGCAGTTCTTC. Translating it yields CASRAGAEQFF.

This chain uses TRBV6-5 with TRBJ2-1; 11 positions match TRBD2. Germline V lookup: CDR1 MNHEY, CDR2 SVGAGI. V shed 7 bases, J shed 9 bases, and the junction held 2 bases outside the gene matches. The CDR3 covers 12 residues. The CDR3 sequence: CASTLAGGEQFF. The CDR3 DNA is TGTGCCAGCACGCTAGCGGGAGGTGAGCAGTTCTTC.

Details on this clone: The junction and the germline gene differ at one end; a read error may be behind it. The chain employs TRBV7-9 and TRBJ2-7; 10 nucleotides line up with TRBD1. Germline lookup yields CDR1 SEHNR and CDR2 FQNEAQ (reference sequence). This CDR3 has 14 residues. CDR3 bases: TGTTCCAGCAGCTTGGACAGGGGGGTTGGCGAGCAGTACTTC. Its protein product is CSSSLDRGVGEQYF.